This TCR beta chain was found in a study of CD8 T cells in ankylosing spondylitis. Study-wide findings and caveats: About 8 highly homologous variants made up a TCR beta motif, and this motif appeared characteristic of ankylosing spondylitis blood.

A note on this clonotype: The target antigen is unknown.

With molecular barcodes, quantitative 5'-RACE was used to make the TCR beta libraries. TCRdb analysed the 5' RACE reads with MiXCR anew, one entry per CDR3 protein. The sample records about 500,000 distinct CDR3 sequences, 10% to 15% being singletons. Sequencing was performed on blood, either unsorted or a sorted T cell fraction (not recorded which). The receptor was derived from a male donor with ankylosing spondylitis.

The CDR3 reads CASSEAQGGGGYGYTF. The CDR3 region has the DNA TGTGCCAGCAGTGAAGCGCAAGGGGGCGGAGGCTATGGCTACACCTTC. This chain connects TRBV2 to TRBJ1-2; 7 bases agree with TRBD1. V shed 0 bases and J 4 bases; nucleotides not matched to a gene: 8. Germline CDR1 SNHLY, CDR2 FYNNEI. This CDR3 has 16 amino acids.